One T cell receptor beta chain is described in this entry. The antigen remains unidentified. Next came a second PCR, run for roughly 6 to 11 cycles, which used a sample-barcoded 5' primer along with a J-beta primer mix. One entry per CDR3 protein, called by TCRdb with MiXCR from the 5' RACE reads. The sample contains 660,000 or so distinct CDR3 sequences, approximately 50% of which appear only once. The record originates from a study of blood T cells in healthy people across ages. Study-level results: No one knew whether donors had CMV, which possibly confounded expanded clonotype changes. It was found that TCR beta diversity correlated strongly with the percentage of naive T cells. Diversity of TCR beta per million T cells declined in a roughly linear way with age.

V lost 2 bases, J lost 6 bases, and 2 bases stayed unmatched. The length of the CDR3 is 15 residues. Germline V gene lookup returns CDR1 SGDLS and CDR2 YYNGEE. What was sequenced was blood. This TCR was recovered from a man aged 55 to 70 in good health. The chain uses TRBV9 and TRBJ2-3, with 14 bases matching TRBD2. The CDR3 nucleotides are TGTGCCAGCAGCGTGGGACTAGCGGGGGTTGATACGCAGTATTTT. Translating it yields CASSVGLAGVDTQYF. Based on the CDR3 plus reference TRBV9 and TRBJ2-3, the full variable domain is DSGVTQTPKHLITATGQRVTLRCSPRSGDLSVYWYQQSLDQGLQFLIQYYNGEERAKGNILERFSAQQFPDLHSELNLSSLELGDSALYFCASSVGLAGVDTQYFGPGTRLTVL.